A selection of T cell receptor beta chains follows, all from one sample in a study of T-cell memory formation after mild COVID-19. Each CDR3 protein is one row after TCRdb ran MiXCR on the 5' RACE reads. The table lists about 290,000 distinct CDR3 sequences, approximately 15% of them singletons. Sequenced material: PBMCs or a T cell subset sorted from them (not recorded which). The source is a man between 18 and 35 years old who had mild COVID-19 (a few samples of this study predate the infection). Cell type and time point are not known. CDR3s include the opening cysteine and the closing phenylalanine or tryptophan. Fields, in order: J gene, clone size, D gene, V gene, CDR3 DNA, CDR3 protein. The D gene is left open where the match is weak. A clone size is listed for some rows: how often the clone was seen (once, few, many), or a class if it is expanded.

J gene: TRBJ1-1
clone size: few
D gene: TRBD1
V gene: TRBV30
CDR3 DNA: TGTGCCTGGGGACAGGGGATGAGTGCTTTCTTT
CDR3 protein: CAWGQGMSAFF

J gene: TRBJ2-3
clone size: -
D gene: -
V gene: TRBV21-1
CDR3 DNA: TGTGCCAGCAGCAGACGGGCCCCAGGGAACAGGACTAGCACAGATACGCAGTATTTT
CDR3 protein: CASSRRAPGNRTSTDTQYF

J gene: TRBJ1-2
clone size: few
D gene: TRBD1
V gene: TRBV29-1
CDR3 DNA: TGCAGCGTCCCGGACAGGGAATCCTATGGCTACACCTTC
CDR3 protein: CSVPDRESYGYTF

J gene: TRBJ1-2
clone size: -
D gene: -
V gene: TRBV18
CDR3 DNA: TGTGCCAGCTCCGAGAGGGACGGATATGGCTACACCTTC
CDR3 protein: CASSERDGYGYTF

J gene: TRBJ2-2
clone size: -
D gene: TRBD2
V gene: TRBV7-9
CDR3 DNA: TGTGCCAGCAGCTTATCCAGCGGGGGGGCGCTCGCCGGGGAGCTGTTTTTT
CDR3 protein: CASSLSSGGALAGELFF

J gene: TRBJ1-4
clone size: few
D gene: -
V gene: TRBV9
CDR3 DNA: TGTGCCAGCAGCGCCGGGAGCGGGGCAGGGGACTACGAAAAACTGTTTTTT
CDR3 protein: CASSAGSGAGDYEKLFF

J gene: TRBJ2-2
clone size: -
D gene: -
V gene: TRBV11-2
CDR3 DNA: TGTGCCAGCAGCCCGGGTCGCCCGAGCGCCGGGGAGCTGTTTTTT
CDR3 protein: CASSPGRPSAGELFF

J gene: TRBJ2-7
clone size: -
D gene: TRBD2
V gene: TRBV20-1
CDR3 DNA: TGCAGTGCTCTTGTAGCGGGGGGGACGAGCGCTCTTGGCGAGCAGTACTTC
CDR3 protein: CSALVAGGTSALGEQYF

J gene: TRBJ1-5
clone size: few
D gene: -
V gene: TRBV27
CDR3 DNA: TGTGCCAGCAGTCTCTCCGGAGGGAGGCGTCAGCCCCAGCATTTT
CDR3 protein: CASSLSGGRRQPQHF

J gene: TRBJ2-5
clone size: few
D gene: TRBD1
V gene: TRBV24-1
CDR3 DNA: TGTGCCACCAGTGACCCTTCGGACAGGCCCAAAGAGACCCAGTACTTC
CDR3 protein: CATSDPSDRPKETQYF

J gene: TRBJ1-5
clone size: -
D gene: -
V gene: TRBV7-9
CDR3 DNA: TGTGCCAGCAGCTTAACCAGCAATCAGCCCCAGCATTTT
CDR3 protein: CASSLTSNQPQHF

J gene: TRBJ1-1
clone size: few
D gene: -
V gene: TRBV14
CDR3 DNA: TGTGCCAGCAGCCAAAGCCCACGCCGGGTTCCTGAAGCTTTCTTT
CDR3 protein: CASSQSPRRVPEAFF

J gene: TRBJ2-5
clone size: -
D gene: -
V gene: TRBV5-1
CDR3 DNA: TGCGCCAGCACCTCCGAGGGGACCCAGTACTTC
CDR3 protein: CASTSEGTQYF

J gene: TRBJ1-6
clone size: -
D gene: -
V gene: TRBV9
CDR3 DNA: TGTGCCAGCAGTACGGGGCCTAATTCACCCCTACACTTT
CDR3 protein: CASSTGPNSPLHF

J gene: TRBJ1-1
clone size: many
D gene: -
V gene: TRBV7-2
CDR3 DNA: TGTGCCAGCAGCTTAGTGCAAAACACTGAAGCTTTCTTT
CDR3 protein: CASSLVQNTEAFF

J gene: TRBJ2-7
clone size: -
D gene: -
V gene: TRBV6-2/TRBV6-3
CDR3 DNA: TGTGCCAGCAGGGGGGAGGGACAGACCTACGAGCAGTACTTC
CDR3 protein: CASRGEGQTYEQYF

J gene: TRBJ1-2
clone size: -
D gene: TRBD1
V gene: TRBV29-1
CDR3 DNA: TGCGGGGGAGGGGGCACCTTCTATGGCTACACCTTC
CDR3 protein: CGGGGTFYGYTF

J gene: TRBJ2-5
clone size: -
D gene: -
V gene: TRBV5-1
CDR3 DNA: TGCGCCAGCAGCTTGGGGAACCCCGGAGAGACCCAGTACTTC
CDR3 protein: CASSLGNPGETQYF

J gene: TRBJ1-5
clone size: -
D gene: -
V gene: TRBV2
CDR3 DNA: TGTGCCAGCAGCCCTAGGGGGGCCCGTGTTCAGCCCCAGCATTTT
CDR3 protein: CASSPRGARVQPQHF

J gene: TRBJ1-1
clone size: -
D gene: -
V gene: TRBV7-2
CDR3 DNA: TGTGCCAGCAGATTCCCCTATCGTGCAGGGGAGAACACTGAAGCTTTCTTT
CDR3 protein: CASRFPYRAGENTEAFF

J gene: TRBJ2-1
clone size: few
D gene: TRBD2
V gene: TRBV6-5
CDR3 DNA: TGTGCCAGCAGTTACCCGGGACTAGCGGGGACTGAGCAGTTCTTC
CDR3 protein: CASSYPGLAGTEQFF

J gene: TRBJ2-1
clone size: few
D gene: -
V gene: TRBV12-5
CDR3 DNA: TGTGCTAGTGGTGTGAAGGGGTCAATTTACAATGAGCAGTTCTTC
CDR3 protein: CASGVKGSIYNEQFF

J gene: TRBJ2-6
clone size: few
D gene: -
V gene: TRBV7-4
CDR3 DNA: TGTGCCAGCAGCGCCGAATGGGGGGAAATCTACTCTGGGGCCAACGTCCTGACTTTC
CDR3 protein: CASSAEWGEIYSGANVLTF

J gene: TRBJ2-4
clone size: few
D gene: TRBD2
V gene: TRBV7-6
CDR3 DNA: TGTGCCAGCAGCTTAGCGGCGGGGGGCCTGGGAAACATTCAGTACTTC
CDR3 protein: CASSLAAGGLGNIQYF

J gene: TRBJ1-2
clone size: -
D gene: -
V gene: TRBV12-3/TRBV12-4
CDR3 DNA: TGTGCCAGCAGCACAGGGCCGACACCCTATGGCTACACCTTC
CDR3 protein: CASSTGPTPYGYTF

J gene: TRBJ1-2
clone size: -
D gene: -
V gene: TRBV7-9
CDR3 DNA: TGTGCCAGCAGCTTAGGGGTCCTCTACGGCTACACCTTC
CDR3 protein: CASSLGVLYGYTF

J gene: TRBJ1-1
clone size: -
D gene: -
V gene: TRBV19
CDR3 DNA: TGTGCCAGTAGTACCCACAGGGTTGGAGCTTTCTTT
CDR3 protein: CASSTHRVGAFF

J gene: TRBJ1-4
clone size: many
D gene: TRBD1
V gene: TRBV20-1
CDR3 DNA: TGCAGTGCTAAACAGGGGGCGGTAAATGAAAAACTGTTTTTT
CDR3 protein: CSAKQGAVNEKLFF

J gene: TRBJ2-2
clone size: -
D gene: -
V gene: TRBV6-4
CDR3 DNA: TGTGCCAGCACTAGCGAAACCGGGGAGCTGTTTTTT
CDR3 protein: CASTSETGELFF

J gene: TRBJ2-3
clone size: -
D gene: -
V gene: TRBV5-4
CDR3 DNA: TGTGCCTGTGCCGCGGGGACATTCGTCACAGATACGCAGTATTTT
CDR3 protein: CACAAGTFVTDTQYF

J gene: TRBJ2-2
clone size: few
D gene: -
V gene: TRBV7-6
CDR3 DNA: TGTGCCAGCAGCTTAATCCATCAGGACAGATCATTCACCGGGGAGCTGTTTTTT
CDR3 protein: CASSLIHQDRSFTGELFF

J gene: TRBJ1-2
clone size: -
D gene: TRBD1
V gene: TRBV6-5
CDR3 DNA: TGTGCCAGCAGCGGGCTACAGGGGGTTGGTGGCTACACCTTC
CDR3 protein: CASSGLQGVGGYTF

J gene: TRBJ2-1
clone size: few
D gene: -
V gene: TRBV20-1
CDR3 DNA: TGCAGTGCAGCAGGTGCGGATGAGCAGTTCTTC
CDR3 protein: CSAAGADEQFF

J gene: TRBJ2-6
clone size: -
D gene: -
V gene: TRBV11-1
CDR3 DNA: TGTGCCAGCACCCCCCGTCCCACGCTCTTCTCTGGGGCCAACGTCCTGACTTTC
CDR3 protein: CASTPRPTLFSGANVLTF

J gene: TRBJ1-1
clone size: -
D gene: -
V gene: TRBV4-3
CDR3 DNA: TGCGCCAGCAGCCAAGCAGGGTTGACTGAAGCTTTCTTT
CDR3 protein: CASSQAGLTEAFF

J gene: TRBJ2-1
clone size: -
D gene: TRBD2
V gene: TRBV4-3
CDR3 DNA: TGCGCCAGCAGCCGCGGGGGGGCCTCCTACAATGAGCAGTTCTTC
CDR3 protein: CASSRGGASYNEQFF

J gene: TRBJ2-5
clone size: -
D gene: -
V gene: TRBV10-3
CDR3 DNA: TGTGCCATCAGTGAGTCGAACAGGGAAGAGACCCAGTACTTC
CDR3 protein: CAISESNREETQYF

J gene: TRBJ1-2
clone size: few
D gene: -
V gene: TRBV5-1
CDR3 DNA: TGCGCCAGCACCGAAGGGGCGACAAGACCCTATGGCTACACCTTC
CDR3 protein: CASTEGATRPYGYTF

J gene: TRBJ2-1
clone size: -
D gene: -
V gene: TRBV18
CDR3 DNA: TGTGCCAGCTCACCACCCCGGGACTACAATGAGCAGTTCTTC
CDR3 protein: CASSPPRDYNEQFF

J gene: TRBJ1-2
clone size: few
D gene: -
V gene: TRBV10-3
CDR3 DNA: TGTGCCATCAGTGACGGACCCCTCGCTGGCTACACCTTC
CDR3 protein: CAISDGPLAGYTF

J gene: TRBJ2-3
clone size: few
D gene: TRBD2
V gene: TRBV15
CDR3 DNA: TGTGCCACCAGCAGAGTCAGCGGGGTAGCAGATACGCAGTATTTT
CDR3 protein: CATSRVSGVADTQYF

J gene: TRBJ1-5
clone size: few
D gene: -
V gene: TRBV4-1
CDR3 DNA: TGCGCCAGCAGCCAGTCCGGGACTATAGAGCAGCCCCAGCATTTT
CDR3 protein: CASSQSGTIEQPQHF

J gene: TRBJ2-1
clone size: -
D gene: -
V gene: TRBV11-2
CDR3 DNA: TGTGCCAGCAGCTCACGCGGGCAGGCGGTGATCAATGAGCAGTTCTTC
CDR3 protein: CASSSRGQAVINEQFF

J gene: TRBJ2-1
clone size: -
D gene: -
V gene: TRBV4-3
CDR3 DNA: TGCGCCAGCAGCCAAGAGAAAGTCTCCTACAATGAGCAGTTCTTC
CDR3 protein: CASSQEKVSYNEQFF

J gene: TRBJ2-7
clone size: many
D gene: -
V gene: TRBV5-5
CDR3 DNA: TGTGCCAGCAGCCAAACCGGGACGGTCTACGAGCAGTACTTC
CDR3 protein: CASSQTGTVYEQYF

J gene: TRBJ2-1
clone size: -
D gene: TRBD2
V gene: TRBV20-1
CDR3 DNA: TGCAGTGCTTCGGACCCCGGGACTAGGATTAGGAGTGAGCAGTTCTTC
CDR3 protein: CSASDPGTRIRSEQFF

J gene: TRBJ1-3
clone size: -
D gene: TRBD1
V gene: TRBV7-2
CDR3 DNA: TGTGCCAGCACCGTACAAGAGGGGGCAGGAAACACCATATATTTT
CDR3 protein: CASTVQEGAGNTIYF